This T cell receptor beta chain derives from a study of blood T cells in healthy people across ages. Points from the study as a whole: Unsorted PBMCs ruled out conclusive naive versus antigen-experienced comparison. Donor CMV status, an unknown factor, possibly confounded changes in expanded clonotypes.

Germline values: CDR1 SGDLS, CDR2 YYNGEE. V shed 0 bases, J shed 1 base, and the junction held 2 bases outside the gene matches. There are 16 residues in the CDR3. For this clonotype: Antigen: not known.

Using a J-beta primer mix together with a sample-barcoded 5' primer, a second PCR was run for roughly 7 to 11 cycles. TCRdb reanalysed the 5' RACE reads using MiXCR and keeps one entry per CDR3 protein. The sample includes 1,500,000 or so distinct CDR3 sequences, roughly 43% of them seen just once. This chain connects TRBV9 to TRBJ2-1; TRBD2 agrees at 9 bases. Sequenced material: blood. The TCR sequence derives from a woman between 18 and 30 years old in good health. This CDR3 is CASSVALAGSYNEQFF. The CDR3 coding sequence is TGTGCCAGCAGCGTAGCACTAGCGGGTTCCTACAATGAGCAGTTCTTC.